These 30 T cell receptor beta chains came from one sample sequenced in a study of blood T cell repertoires in COVID-19. Repertoires were generated with immunoSEQ multiplex PCR, while TCRdb's copy carries only in-frame clones and drops some. Here the sample spans 150,000 to 200,000 clones, roughly 88% being singletons. The specimen was peripheral blood. These receptors were taken from a woman older than 75 with active or convalescent COVID-19.

The rearrangement links TRBV3-1 (or the pseudogene TRBV3-2) to TRBJ2-7; tentatively, D is TRBD1 (5 bases). The germline V gene has CDR1 LGHDT and CDR2 YNNKEL (reference sequence). V shed 4 bases and J shed 2 bases, with 12 bases lying between them. There are 14 residues in the CDR3. CDR3 DNA: TGTGCCAGCAGCCGGGTGGGCAGGGCCTACGAGCAGTACTTC. Protein product: CASSRVGRAYEQYF.

The chain is built from TRBV29-1 and TRBJ2-1, with 10 bases aligning to TRBD1. The germline V gene has CDR1 SQVTM and CDR2 ANQGSEA. V was clipped by 4 bases and J by 4 bases; unmatched bases: 1. There are 13 residues in the CDR3. The CDR3 DNA reads TGCAGCGTTGCGGGACAGGGGTACAATGAGCAGTTCTTC. Its protein is CSVAGQGYNEQFF.

The chain recombines TRBV2 with TRBJ2-6, with TRBD1 as a possible D gene (5 bases). The CDR3 consists of 15 residues. Per germline, CDR1 SNHLY and CDR2 FYNNEI. V lost 3 bases and J lost 2, with 8 bases in between. DNA of the CDR3: TGTGCCAGCAGTGACCAAGGGGCTGGGGCCAACGTCCTGACTTTC. This encodes CASSDQGAGANVLTF. The full variable domain, in which reference TRBV2 and TRBJ2-6 provide the parts outside the CDR3, is EPEVTQTPSHQVTQMGQEVILRCVPISNHLYFYWYRQILGQKVEFLVSFYNNEISEKSEIFDDQFSVERPDGSNFTLKIRSTKLEDSAMYFCASSDQGAGANVLTFGAGSRLTVL.

This chain connects TRBV24-1 to TRBJ2-1; TRBD2 agrees at 11 bases. V lost 1 base to trimming and J lost 15 bases; unmatched junction nucleotides: 13. In germline, CDR1 is KGHDR, CDR2 SFDVKD. This CDR3 comprises 16 residues. In nucleotides, the CDR3 is TGTGCCACCAGTGATTTAGGTAGCGGGGGGGCCCATCTTTGGTTCTTC. This gives the protein CATSDLGSGGAHLWFF.

The chain recombines TRBV7-2 with TRBJ1-1; 11 positions match TRBD1. Looked up from germline, CDR1 is SGHTA and CDR2 is FQGNSA. The CDR3 runs to 15 residues. J was trimmed by 0 bases and V by 5 bases; bases with no gene match: 2. The CDR3 region has the DNA TGTGCCAGCAGCCGGACAGGGGGCTTGAACACTGAAGCTTTCTTT. Translating it yields CASSRTGGLNTEAFF. The whole variable domain, remainder taken from reference TRBV7-2 and TRBJ1-1, is GAGVSQSPSNKVTEKGKDVELRCDPISGHTALYWYRQSLGQGLEFLIYFQGNSAPDKSGLPSDRFSAERTGGSVSTLTIQRTQQEDSAVYLCASSRTGGLNTEAFFGQGTRLTVV.

The rearrangement links TRBV6-5 to TRBJ1-4, with 10 bases that match TRBD1. Looked up from germline, CDR1 is MNHEY and CDR2 is SVGAGI. The J segment lost 8 bases and the V segment lost 4 bases, leaving 10 bases of the junction unmatched. The CDR3 is 16 amino acids. The CDR3 spells CASSLFGTGVGEKLFF. The DNA for the CDR3 is TGTGCCAGCAGTTTGTTCGGGACAGGGGTGGGGGAAAAACTGTTTTTT.

The J gene is TRBJ1-1, the V gene TRBV18; D remains ambiguous. Trimming removed 2 bases from V and 4 bases from J, with 11 bases in between. This CDR3 is 14 amino acids long. Germline V gives CDR1 KGHSH, CDR2 LQKENI. The CDR3: CASSPKGEGTEAFF. The CDR3 DNA sequence: TGTGCCAGCTCACCAAAGGGTGAGGGCACTGAAGCTTTCTTT.

Only a few counts were recorded for this clone. The rearrangement joins TRBV25-1 to TRBJ1-2; D is uncertain. The length of the CDR3 is 13 residues. The germline gives CDR1 MGHDK, CDR2 SYGVNS. The V end lost 1 base, the J end lost 0 bases, and 3 bases lay between the germline ends. CDR3 nucleotides: TGTGCCAGCAGTGAATTAGCTAACTATGGCTACACCTTC. This gives the protein CASSELANYGYTF.

Turning to this clone: One end of the junction varies from germline; a read error may be responsible. This sequence joins TRBV2 and TRBJ1-5, with D perhaps TRBD1 (5 bases). Germline V gene data show CDR1 as SNHLY and CDR2 as FYNNEI. This CDR3 has 15 amino acids. The CDR3 DNA is TGTGCCAGCAGGGAAGACAGTTTGAGCAATCAGCCCCAGCATTTT. Its protein is CASREDSLSNQPQHF.

The chain couples TRBV29-1 to TRBJ1-2; D is unclear. V lost 5 bases and J lost 8, with 21 bases in between. Germline CDR1 SQVTM, CDR2 ANQGSEA. The CDR3 sequence is 14 residues long. The CDR3 here is CSVTRSRELEGYTF. The CDR3 DNA reads TGCAGCGTTACCCGGAGCCGGGAGTTGGAAGGCTACACCTTC. The full variable domain, its missing parts supplied by reference TRBV29-1 and TRBJ1-2, is SAVISQKPSRDICQRGTSLTIQCQVDSQVTMMFWYRQQPGQSLTLIATANQGSEATYESGFVIDKFPISRPNLTFSTLTVSNMSPEDSSIYLCSVTRSRELEGYTFGSGTRLTVV.

The V and J genes are TRBV2 and TRBJ1-2; TRBD1 matches 11 bases. This CDR3 contains 14 residues. Germline V gene data show CDR1 as SNHLY and CDR2 as FYNNEI. The V segment lost 6 bases and the J segment 3 bases; nucleotides outside the gene matches: 3. CDR3 loop: CASSGQGADYGYTF. The DNA of the CDR3 is TGTGCCAGCAGCGGACAGGGGGCGGACTATGGCTACACCTTC. The full variable domain, its missing parts supplied by reference TRBV2 and TRBJ1-2, is EPEVTQTPSHQVTQMGQEVILRCVPISNHLYFYWYRQILGQKVEFLVSFYNNEISEKSEIFDDQFSVERPDGSNFTLKIRSTKLEDSAMYFCASSGQGADYGYTFGSGTRLTVV.

V gene TRBV3-1 (or the pseudogene TRBV3-2) combines with J gene TRBJ2-7, with 10 positions matching TRBD2. CDR1 LGHDT and CDR2 YNNKEL come from the germline V gene (reference sequence). This CDR3 is 15 amino acids long. J was trimmed by 0 bases and V by 2 bases; bases with no gene match: 1. The CDR3 region has the DNA TGTGCCAGCAGCCAATCTAGCGGGAGCTCCTACGAGCAGTACTTC. This gives the protein CASSQSSGSSYEQYF.

The V and J genes are TRBV7-2 and TRBJ1-2; D possibly corresponds to TRBD1 (5 bases). In germline, CDR1 is SGHTA, CDR2 FQGNSA. Trimming pared 5 bases from V and 8 bases from J, leaving 15 bases between. This CDR3 has 13 residues. The CDR3 protein is CASSPRDSKGYTF. The CDR3 DNA is TGTGCCAGCAGCCCCCGGGACTCCAAGGGCTACACCTTC.

This clone was observed a single time. The chain recombines TRBV7-2 with TRBJ2-7; D may be TRBD2 (5 bases). CDR3 length equals 13 residues. V lost 0 bases, J lost 3 bases, and 6 bases lay in between. The germline V gene encodes CDR1 SGHTA and CDR2 FQGNSA. CDR3 sequence (DNA): TGTGCCAGCAGCTTAGCTCGGGGCTACGAGCAGTACTTC. Translating gives CASSLARGYEQYF.

V gene TRBV27 combines with J gene TRBJ1-1; D may be TRBD1 (5 bases). The germline gives CDR1 MNHEY, CDR2 SMNVEV (reference sequence). V was trimmed by 3 bases and J by 1 base, leaving 9 bases between them. The CDR3 has 14 amino acids. CDR3 residues: CASSFLGQNTEAFF. The CDR3 bases are TGTGCCAGCAGTTTCTTAGGACAGAACACTGAAGCTTTCTTT.

J is TRBJ2-6 and V is TRBV5-4, with 9 bases matching TRBD1. The J segment lost 2 bases and the V segment lost 4 bases, leaving 10 bases of the junction unmatched. Germline V CDR1 and CDR2: SGHNT, YYREEE (reference sequence). This CDR3 is 18 amino acids long. The CDR3 sequence: CASSPPGTGFAGANVLTF. Written as DNA, the CDR3 is TGTGCCAGCAGCCCCCCGGGGACAGGGTTTGCTGGGGCCAACGTCCTGACTTTC. Looking up the rest from reference TRBV5-4 and TRBJ2-6 gives the full variable domain: ETGVTQSPTHLIKTRGQQVTLRCSSQSGHNTVSWYQQALGQGPQFIFQYYREEENGRGNFPPRFSGLQFPNYSSELNVNALELDDSALYLCASSPPGTGFAGANVLTFGAGSRLTVL.

The gene calls are TRBV10-3 and TRBJ2-3; D gene unclear. V gave up 0 bases and J gave up 3 bases, with 10 bases separating them. From germline, CDR1 is ENHRY and CDR2 SYGVKD. The CDR3 contains 15 residues. CDR3 sequence: CAISESAELTDTQYF. DNA for the CDR3: TGTGCCATCAGTGAGTCTGCCGAGCTTACAGATACGCAGTATTTT.

V is TRBV6-1 and J is TRBJ1-4; 10 bases are a match to TRBD1. This CDR3 contains 13 residues. The junction had 2 bases not matched to a gene; V was cut back by 2 bases and J by 11 bases. Germline CDR1 is MNHNS and CDR2 is SASEGT. CDR3 in DNA: TGTGCCAGCAGTGAACCGACAGGGGGCAAACTGTTTTTT. Amino acid sequence: CASSEPTGGKLFF.

This chain links TRBV13 with TRBJ2-1; D remains ambiguous. V gave up 8 bases and J gave up 4 bases, with 18 bases separating them. The CDR3 spans 15 residues. Germline lookup yields CDR1 PRHDT and CDR2 FYEKMQ (reference sequence). Here the CDR3 reads CASGFRRTTYNEQFF. CDR3 DNA sequence: TGTGCCAGCGGGTTCAGGCGCACGACATACAATGAGCAGTTCTTC.

The chain joins TRBV19 to TRBJ1-6; the D is unclear. V shed 7 bases and J shed 0 bases, with 10 bases lying between them. The CDR3 consists of 15 residues. CDR1 and CDR2 (germline): LNHDA, SQIVND (reference sequence). DNA for the CDR3: TGTGCCAGTAACAACATTACCTCCTATAATTCACCCCTCCACTTT. It yields the protein CASNNITSYNSPLHF.

The chain carries TRBV19 and TRBJ1-2; D perhaps matches TRBD1 (5 bases). Germline V gives CDR1 LNHDA, CDR2 SQIVND (reference sequence). This CDR3 is built from 18 residues. V dropped 6 bases and J dropped 5 bases, with 28 bases sitting between them. The CDR3 region is CASSMPPLGMGLLYGYTF. CDR3 sequence (DNA): TGTGCCAGTAGCATGCCCCCTTTGGGCATGGGGCTACTATATGGCTACACCTTC.

This chain connects TRBV10-3 to TRBJ2-1; 9 nucleotides align to TRBD2. The CDR3 consists of 13 residues. The junction had 7 bases not matched to a gene; V was cut back by 9 bases and J by 7 bases. Germline V lookup: CDR1 ENHRY, CDR2 SYGVKD. CDR3: CAIGSGGLNEQFF. As DNA, the CDR3 is TGTGCCATAGGGAGCGGGGGGTTGAATGAGCAGTTCTTC.

The rearrangement uses TRBV10-3 and TRBJ1-2; TRBD1 matches 9 bases. Germline V gene data show CDR1 as ENHRY and CDR2 as SYGVKD. The CDR3 totals 15 residues. V trimming: 3 bases; J trimming: 4 bases; junction bases outside the gene matches: 6. CDR3 in amino acids: CAISEGGQGSYGYTF. For the CDR3, the DNA is TGTGCCATCAGTGAAGGGGGACAGGGAAGCTATGGCTACACCTTC.

This chain connects TRBV11-3 to TRBJ2-7, with no clear D. Looked up from germline, CDR1 is SGHNT and CDR2 is YENEEA. V shed 4 bases and J shed 4 bases, with 11 bases lying between them. The CDR3 extends over 13 amino acids. In DNA form, the CDR3 reads TGTGCCAGCAGCTCCGGGTCTTATTACGAGCAGTACTTC. This codes for CASSSGSYYEQYF.

The J gene is TRBJ2-7, the V gene TRBV7-2; possibly TRBD1 for D (6 bases). The CDR3 extends over 16 amino acids. V gave up 5 bases and J gave up 2 bases, with 19 bases separating them. Germline V gene sequence: CDR1 SGHTA, CDR2 FQGNSA. The CDR3 sequence is CASSPTGYLGTYEQYF. CDR3 bases: TGTGCCAGCAGCCCGACAGGCTATTTAGGCACCTACGAGCAGTACTTC. Filled out from reference TRBV7-2 and TRBJ2-7, the complete variable domain reads GAGVSQSPSNKVTEKGKDVELRCDPISGHTALYWYRQSLGQGLEFLIYFQGNSAPDKSGLPSDRFSAERTGGSVSTLTIQRTQQEDSAVYLCASSPTGYLGTYEQYFGPGTRLTVT.

The rearrangement uses TRBV7-8 and TRBJ2-2, with 8 bases fitting TRBD1. This CDR3 has 16 amino acids. V was pared by 2 bases and J by 5 bases, with 7 bases of the junction left unmatched. Per the germline V gene, CDR1 is SGHVS and CDR2 is FQNEAQ. CDR3 coding DNA: TGTGCCAGCAGCTTACCCCCGGACAGGGTAACCGGGGAGCTGTTTTTT. Translation: CASSLPPDRVTGELFF.

As for this clone: A much more abundant neighbour one base away suggests this may be a read error. The sample contains more than one DNA sequence encoding this CDR3. The V call is TRBV5-8, the J call TRBJ2-7, with 12 bases aligning to TRBD1. The germline V gene encodes CDR1 SGHTS and CDR2 YDEGEE. The junction had 8 bases not matched to a gene; V was cut back by 5 bases and J by 2 bases. The CDR3 is 16 residues long. The CDR3 here is CASSGDRGRIPYEQYF. CDR3 nucleotide sequence: TGTGCCAGCAGTGGGGACAGGGGGCGTATTCCCTACGAGCAGTACTTC.

The CDR3 protein is CASSLQTGTYEQYF. The DNA for the CDR3 is TGTGCCAGCTCACTCCAGACAGGGACCTACGAGCAGTACTTC. The chain couples TRBV18 to TRBJ2-7; TRBD1 matches 7 bases. Germline V CDR1 and CDR2: KGHSH, LQKENI. This CDR3 spans 14 amino acids. Germline trimming cut 4 bases from V and 2 bases from J; bases unmatched to any gene: 5.

This clone has a single count. The rearrangement uses TRBV9 and TRBJ1-2; the D gene is possibly TRBD1 (6 bases). This CDR3 comprises 14 residues. V lost 4 bases and J 7 bases, leaving 17 bases between the germline ends. The germline CDR1 and CDR2 sequences are SGDLS and YYNGEE. The CDR3 bases are TGTGCCAGCAGCCCCCTGGGGGCGGAAATTGGCTACACCTTC. This sequence encodes CASSPLGAEIGYTF.

The chain employs TRBV4-1 and TRBJ2-1, with D possibly being TRBD1 (6 bases). Germline assignment: CDR1 MGHRA and CDR2 YSYEKL. The CDR3 length is 15 residues. The ends were cut back, 1 base at V and 10 bases at J, with 17 bases in the middle. CDR3: CASSQVWDKGLEQFF. In DNA form, the CDR3 reads TGCGCCAGCAGCCAAGTCTGGGACAAGGGGTTGGAGCAGTTCTTC.